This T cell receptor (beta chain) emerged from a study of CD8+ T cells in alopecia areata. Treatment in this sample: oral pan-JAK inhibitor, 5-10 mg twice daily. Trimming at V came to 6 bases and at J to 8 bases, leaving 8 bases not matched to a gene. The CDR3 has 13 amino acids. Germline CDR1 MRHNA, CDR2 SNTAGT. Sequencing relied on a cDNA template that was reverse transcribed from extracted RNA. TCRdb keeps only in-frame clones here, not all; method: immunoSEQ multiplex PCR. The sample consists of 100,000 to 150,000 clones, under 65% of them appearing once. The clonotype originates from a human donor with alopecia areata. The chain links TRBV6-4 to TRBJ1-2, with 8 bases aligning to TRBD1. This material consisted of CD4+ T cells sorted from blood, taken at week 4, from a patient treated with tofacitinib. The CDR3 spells CASRSGQVGGYTF. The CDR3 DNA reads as TGTGCCAGCAGATCGGGACAGGTTGGCGGCTACACCTTC.